These T cell receptor beta chains were read from a single sample in a study of blood T cell repertoires in COVID-19. Measured with immunoSEQ multiplex PCR; TCRdb has only the in-frame clones, and not every one. The repertoire consists of 250,000 to 350,000 clones, with approximately 86% occurring once and the leading ten covering 0.7% to 1%. The sample taken for sequencing was peripheral blood. The receptors were sampled from a human donor with COVID-19, enrolled during active disease. The donor label of this sample is uncertain. Both conserved end residues are part of each CDR3. Rows give clone size only sometimes, using once, few, many, or a class for an expanded clone.

size | V | CDR3
. | TRBV3-1/TRBV3-2 | CASSQAQGGTEAFF
. | TRBV5-6 | CASSLVTSGRTDTQYF
. | TRBV9 | CASSAPFHEQYF
. | TRBV3-1/TRBV3-2 | CASSQEKWALGYEQFF
. | TRBV19 | CASSSPGVTGELFF
once | TRBV3-1/TRBV3-2 | CASRTRTEAFF
. | TRBV28 | CASRSFGGGPNNEQFF
. | TRBV6-5 | CASSYRTGINSPLHF
. | TRBV10-3 | CAIRAEDRTYSPLHF
. | TRBV18 | CASSPRGQGAGSYNEQFF
. | TRBV11-2 | CASSQAGVGYNEQFF
few | TRBV6-2/TRBV6-3 | CASSFGLEGTGNTIYF
. | TRBV27 | CASSSPGLAGEGDTQYF
. | TRBV27 | CASSSASGGYNEQFF
. | TRBV11-2 | CASSPLSSSGFSTDTQYF
. | TRBV28 | CASSLTGGMDTEAFF
. | TRBV4-1 | CASSQDPGQLNYGYTF
. | TRBV5-1 | CASSSIGGDQPQHF
. | TRBV28 | CALLSTGVNEAFF
. | TRBV19 | CASERQLNTEAFF
. | TRBV29-1 | CSVSGTSSYNEQFF
. | TRBV11-2 | CASSLGARVGTDGYTF
. | TRBV19 | CASSTLEKGQQPQHF
. | TRBV30 | CAWSRRGNEQFF
. | TRBV6-7 | CASSFQHGVGVRGFRDEQFF
. | TRBV4-2 | CASSRDRDGEQYF
. | TRBV3-1/TRBV3-2 | CASSQQGTGVSTEAFF